The clone carrying this TCR beta chain was seen at least ten times. Its antigen is not identified. This entry is derived from a study of T-cell reconstitution after alpha-beta-depleted transplantation in children. Points from the study as a whole: Expanded graft clones numbering several hundred reportedly gave rise to alpha-beta T cells about two months after transplant. Several patients had high TCRbeta diversity at day 60; it came from surviving recipient T cells and thymic progenitors. T-cell numbers and diversity, one year after transplant, stemmed largely from T cells that were newly produced.

Losses at the gene ends were 0 bases for V and 4 bases for J; bases not matched to a gene: 18. Per the germline V gene, CDR1 is LGHNA and CDR2 is YNFKEQ. The CDR3 is made up of 19 amino acids. TCRbeta library construction was performed incorporating unique molecular identifiers. In TCRdb, the PCR reads were re-called with MiXCR into one record per CDR3 protein. The sample records more than 300,000 distinct CDR3 sequences, around 16% being singletons. The chain links TRBV4-2 to TRBJ2-7, with 7 bases lining up with TRBD2. Sequenced here: PBMCs, mostly from graft donor cells, sampled 360 days after TCRalphabeta/CD19-depleted stem cell transplant. This receptor was obtained from a male patient aged 2 to 10 who had a stem cell transplant for acute lymphoblastic leukemia, so the T cells may come from the graft donor. The CDR3 here is CASSQDDGGLGGMPYEQYF. The CDR3 DNA reads TGTGCCAGCAGCCAAGATGATGGAGGGTTGGGAGGGATGCCTTACGAGCAGTACTTC.